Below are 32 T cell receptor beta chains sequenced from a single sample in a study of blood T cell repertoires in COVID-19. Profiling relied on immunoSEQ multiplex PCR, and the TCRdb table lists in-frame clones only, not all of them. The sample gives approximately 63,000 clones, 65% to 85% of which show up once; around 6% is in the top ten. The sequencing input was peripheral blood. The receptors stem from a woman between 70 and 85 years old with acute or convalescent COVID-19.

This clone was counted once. DNA of the CDR3: TGTGCCAGCAGCTCGGGACATCGAAACCTTTTTGCCTCACCCCTCCACTTT. It translates to CASSSGHRNLFASPLHF. The gene calls are TRBV5-6 and TRBJ1-6; D is possibly TRBD1 (6 bases). In germline, CDR1 is SGHDT, CDR2 YYEEEE. Between the trimmed V and J ends, which lost 3 bases and 10 bases, there was a span of 23 bases. The CDR3 runs to 17 residues.

CDR3 protein: CASRVHSLGEAFF. The CDR3 region has the DNA TGTGCCTCCAGGGTTCATTCGCTAGGGGAGGCGTTCTTC. This chain connects TRBV6-5 to TRBJ2-1; D perhaps matches TRBD2 (6 bases). The germline CDR1 and CDR2 sequences are MNHEY and SVGAGI. CDR3 length: 13 amino acids. V was shortened by 11 bases and J by 15 bases, with 26 bases between the two germline ends.

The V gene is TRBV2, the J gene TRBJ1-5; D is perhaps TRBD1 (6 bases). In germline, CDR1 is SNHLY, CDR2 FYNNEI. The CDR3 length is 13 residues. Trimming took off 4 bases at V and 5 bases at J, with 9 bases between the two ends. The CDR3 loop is CASSGTGYQPQHF. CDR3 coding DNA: TGTGCCAGCAGTGGTACAGGGTATCAGCCCCAGCATTTT.

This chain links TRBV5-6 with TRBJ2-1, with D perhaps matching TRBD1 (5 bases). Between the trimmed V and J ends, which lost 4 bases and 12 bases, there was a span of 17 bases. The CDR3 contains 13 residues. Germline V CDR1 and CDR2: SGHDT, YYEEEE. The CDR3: CASSPLRGWGQFF. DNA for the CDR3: TGTGCCAGCAGCCCACTAAGGGGATGGGGGCAGTTCTTC.

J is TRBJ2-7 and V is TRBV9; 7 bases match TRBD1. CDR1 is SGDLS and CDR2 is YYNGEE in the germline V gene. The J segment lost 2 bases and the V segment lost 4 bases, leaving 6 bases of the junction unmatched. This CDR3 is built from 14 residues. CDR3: CASSPTGSTYEQYF. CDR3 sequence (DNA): TGTGCCAGCAGCCCGACAGGGTCCACCTACGAGCAGTACTTC.

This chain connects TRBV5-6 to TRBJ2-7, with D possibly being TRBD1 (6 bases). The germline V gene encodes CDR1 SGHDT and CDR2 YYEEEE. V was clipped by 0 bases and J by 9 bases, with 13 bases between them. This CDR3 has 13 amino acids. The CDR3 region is CASSLGQGSGQYF. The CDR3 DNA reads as TGTGCCAGCAGCTTGGGGCAGGGGAGTGGGCAGTACTTC. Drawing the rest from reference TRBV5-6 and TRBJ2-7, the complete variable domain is DAGVTQSPTHLIKTRGQQVTLRCSPKSGHDTVSWYQQALGQGPQFIFQYYEEEERQRGNFPDRFSGHQFPNYSSELNVNALLLGDSALYLCASSLGQGSGQYFGPGTRLTVT.

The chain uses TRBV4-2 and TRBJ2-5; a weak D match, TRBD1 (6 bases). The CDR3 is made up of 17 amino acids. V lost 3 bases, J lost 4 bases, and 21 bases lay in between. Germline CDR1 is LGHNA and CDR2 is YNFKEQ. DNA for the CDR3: TGTGCCAGCAGCCAGGAAGGTTTACAGGGAAGAAGAGAGACCCAGTACTTC. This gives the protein CASSQEGLQGRRETQYF.

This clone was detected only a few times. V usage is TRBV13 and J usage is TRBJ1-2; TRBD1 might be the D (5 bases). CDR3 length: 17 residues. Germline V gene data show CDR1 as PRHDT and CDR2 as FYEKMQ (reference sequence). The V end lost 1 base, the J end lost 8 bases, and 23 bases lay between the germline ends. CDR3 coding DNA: TGTGCCAGCAGCTTAGCGGCAATTGGGGCGCCGACTGGGGGCTACACCTTC. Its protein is CASSLAAIGAPTGGYTF.

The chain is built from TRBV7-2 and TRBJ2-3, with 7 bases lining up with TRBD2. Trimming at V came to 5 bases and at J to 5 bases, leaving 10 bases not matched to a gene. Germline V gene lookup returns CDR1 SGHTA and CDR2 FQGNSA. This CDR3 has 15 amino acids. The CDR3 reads CASSRDYITKDTQYF. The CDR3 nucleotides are TGTGCCAGCAGCAGGGACTATATTACCAAAGATACGCAGTATTTT. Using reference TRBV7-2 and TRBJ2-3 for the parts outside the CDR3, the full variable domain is GAGVSQSPSNKVTEKGKDVELRCDPISGHTALYWYRQSLGQGLEFLIYFQGNSAPDKSGLPSDRFSAERTGGSVSTLTIQRTQQEDSAVYLCASSRDYITKDTQYFGPGTRLTVL.

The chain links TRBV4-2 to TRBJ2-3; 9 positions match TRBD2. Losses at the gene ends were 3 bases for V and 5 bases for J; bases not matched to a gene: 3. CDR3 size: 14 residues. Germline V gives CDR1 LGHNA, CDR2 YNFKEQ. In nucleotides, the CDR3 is TGTGCCAGCAGCCAGCGACTAGCGGAAGATACGCAGTATTTT. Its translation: CASSQRLAEDTQYF.

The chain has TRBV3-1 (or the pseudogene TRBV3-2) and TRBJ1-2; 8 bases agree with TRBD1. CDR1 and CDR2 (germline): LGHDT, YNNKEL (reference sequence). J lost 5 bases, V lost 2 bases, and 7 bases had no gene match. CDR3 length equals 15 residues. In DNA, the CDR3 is TGTGCCAGCAGCCAATCGGACAGGGTCATTTATGGCTACACCTTC. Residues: CASSQSDRVIYGYTF.

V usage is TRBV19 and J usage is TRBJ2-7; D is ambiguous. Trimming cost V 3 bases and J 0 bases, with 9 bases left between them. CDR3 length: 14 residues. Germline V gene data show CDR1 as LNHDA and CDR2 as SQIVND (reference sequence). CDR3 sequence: CASSIGPSSYEQYF. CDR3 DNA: TGTGCCAGTAGTATCGGTCCCTCCTCCTACGAGCAGTACTTC.

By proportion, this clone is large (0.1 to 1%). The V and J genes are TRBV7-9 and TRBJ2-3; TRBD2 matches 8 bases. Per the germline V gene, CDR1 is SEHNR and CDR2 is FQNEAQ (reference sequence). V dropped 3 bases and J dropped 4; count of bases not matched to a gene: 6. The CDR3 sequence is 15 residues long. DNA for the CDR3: TGTGCCAGCAGCTTGACTGGACTAGCCGCAGATACGCAGTATTTT. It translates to CASSLTGLAADTQYF.

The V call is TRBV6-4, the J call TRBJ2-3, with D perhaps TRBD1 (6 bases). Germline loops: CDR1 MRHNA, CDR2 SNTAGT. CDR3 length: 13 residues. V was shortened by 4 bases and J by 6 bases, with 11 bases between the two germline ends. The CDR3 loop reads CASSVRRGDTQYF. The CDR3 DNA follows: TGTGCCAGCAGTGTGCGTAGGGGGGATACGCAGTATTTT.

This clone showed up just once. For the CDR3, the DNA is TGTGCCAGCCGGGACATCTCCCTTTTACTCACCGGGGAGCTGTTTTTT. Its protein product is CASRDISLLLTGELFF. The chain employs TRBV19 and TRBJ2-2, with D perhaps TRBD1 (6 bases). CDR1 and CDR2 from the germline V gene are LNHDA and SQIVND (reference sequence). The CDR3 spans 16 residues. V lost 9 bases to trimming and J lost 4 bases, with 21 bases between them.

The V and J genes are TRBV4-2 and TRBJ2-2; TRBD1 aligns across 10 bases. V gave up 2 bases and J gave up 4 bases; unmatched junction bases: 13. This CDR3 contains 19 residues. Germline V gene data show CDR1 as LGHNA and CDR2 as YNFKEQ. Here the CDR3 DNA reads TGTGCCAGCAGCCAAAGACAGGGGGCTTCTACTAGGGGCACCGGGGAGCTGTTTTTT. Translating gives CASSQRQGASTRGTGELFF.

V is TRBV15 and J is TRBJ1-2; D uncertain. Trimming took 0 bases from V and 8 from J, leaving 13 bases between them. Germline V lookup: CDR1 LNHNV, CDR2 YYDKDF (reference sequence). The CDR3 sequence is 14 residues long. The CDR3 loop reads CATSRDLRVPGYTF. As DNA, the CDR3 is TGTGCCACCAGCAGAGATCTCCGGGTACCCGGCTACACCTTC.

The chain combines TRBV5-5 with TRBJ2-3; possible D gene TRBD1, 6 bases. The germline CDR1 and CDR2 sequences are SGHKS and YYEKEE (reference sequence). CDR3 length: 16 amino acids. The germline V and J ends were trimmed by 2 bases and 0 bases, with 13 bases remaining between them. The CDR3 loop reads CASSLTDRPSTDTQYF. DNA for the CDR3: TGTGCCAGCAGCTTAACCGACAGGCCTAGCACAGATACGCAGTATTTT.

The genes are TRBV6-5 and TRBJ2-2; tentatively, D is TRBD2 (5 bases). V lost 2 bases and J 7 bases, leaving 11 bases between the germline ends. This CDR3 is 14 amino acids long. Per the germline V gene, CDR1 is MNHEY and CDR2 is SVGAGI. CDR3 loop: CASSYAPGNGELFF. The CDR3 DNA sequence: TGTGCCAGCAGTTACGCGCCGGGGAACGGGGAGCTGTTTTTT.

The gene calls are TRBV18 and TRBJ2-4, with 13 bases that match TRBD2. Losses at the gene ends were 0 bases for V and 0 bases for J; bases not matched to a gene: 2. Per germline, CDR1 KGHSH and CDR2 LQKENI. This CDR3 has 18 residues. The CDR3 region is CASSPPTSGGLAKNIQYF. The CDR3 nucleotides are TGTGCCAGCTCACCACCGACTAGCGGGGGGTTAGCCAAAAACATTCAGTACTTC.

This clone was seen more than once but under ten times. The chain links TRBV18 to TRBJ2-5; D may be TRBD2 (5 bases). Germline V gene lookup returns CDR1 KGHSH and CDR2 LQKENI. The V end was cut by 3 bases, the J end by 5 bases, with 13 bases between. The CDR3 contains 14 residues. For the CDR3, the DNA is TGTGCCAGCTCACCTGGGGAGACGCGGGAGACCCAGTACTTC. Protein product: CASSPGETRETQYF. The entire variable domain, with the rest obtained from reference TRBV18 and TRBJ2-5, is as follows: NAGVMQNPRHLVRRRGQEARLRCSPMKGHSHVYWYRQLPEEGLKFMVYLQKENIIDESGMPKERFSAEFPKEGPSILRIQQVVRGDSAAYFCASSPGETRETQYFGPGTRLLVL.

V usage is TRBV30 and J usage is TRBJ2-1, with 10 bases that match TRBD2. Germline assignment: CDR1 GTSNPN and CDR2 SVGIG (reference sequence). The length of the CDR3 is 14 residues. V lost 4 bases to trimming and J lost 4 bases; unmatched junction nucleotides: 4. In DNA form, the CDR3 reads TGTGCCTGGATTAGCGGGGGGCCATACAATGAGCAGTTCTTC. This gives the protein CAWISGGPYNEQFF. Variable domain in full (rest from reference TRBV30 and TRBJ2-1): SQTIHQWPATLVQPVGSPLSLECTVEGTSNPNLYWYRQAAGRGLQLLFYSVGIGQISSEVPQNLSASRPQDRQFILSSKKLLLSDSGFYLCAWISGGPYNEQFFGPGTRLTVL.

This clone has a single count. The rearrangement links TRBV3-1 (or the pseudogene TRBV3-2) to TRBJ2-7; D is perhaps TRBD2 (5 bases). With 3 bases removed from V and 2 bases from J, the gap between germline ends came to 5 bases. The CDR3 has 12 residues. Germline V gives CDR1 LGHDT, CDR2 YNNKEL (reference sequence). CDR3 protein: CASSHGTYEQYF. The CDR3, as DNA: TGTGCCAGCAGCCACGGGACCTACGAGCAGTACTTC.

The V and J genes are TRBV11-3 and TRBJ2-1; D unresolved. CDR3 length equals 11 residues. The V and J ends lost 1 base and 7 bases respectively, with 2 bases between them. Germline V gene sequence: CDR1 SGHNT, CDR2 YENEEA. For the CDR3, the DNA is TGTGCCAGCAGCTTAGTAAATGAGCAGTTCTTC. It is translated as CASSLVNEQFF.

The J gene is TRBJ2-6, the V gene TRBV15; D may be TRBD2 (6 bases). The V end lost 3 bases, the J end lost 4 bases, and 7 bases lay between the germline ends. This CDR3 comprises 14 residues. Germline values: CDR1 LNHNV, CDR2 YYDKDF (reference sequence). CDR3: CATSREGGANVLTF. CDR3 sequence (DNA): TGTGCCACCAGCAGGGAGGGGGGGGCCAACGTCCTGACTTTC.

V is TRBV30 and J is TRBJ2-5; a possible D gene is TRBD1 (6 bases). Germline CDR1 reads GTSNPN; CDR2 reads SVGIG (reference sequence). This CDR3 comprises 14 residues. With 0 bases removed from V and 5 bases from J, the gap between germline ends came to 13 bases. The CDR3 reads CAWSVSHRVETQYF. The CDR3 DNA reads TGTGCCTGGAGTGTTAGTCACAGGGTGGAGACCCAGTACTTC.

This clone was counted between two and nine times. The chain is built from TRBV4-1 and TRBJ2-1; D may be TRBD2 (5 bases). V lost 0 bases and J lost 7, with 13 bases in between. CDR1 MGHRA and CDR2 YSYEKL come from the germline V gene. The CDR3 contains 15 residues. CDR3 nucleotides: TGCGCCAGCAGCCAAGAATATGAGGGCCAAAATGAGCAGTTCTTC. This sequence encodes CASSQEYEGQNEQFF.

Here the CDR3 DNA reads TGTGCCAGCAGCCGCGGGGGGGCGGGGAGCTATGGCTACACCTTC. This translates into CASSRGGAGSYGYTF. This chain connects TRBV3-1 (or the pseudogene TRBV3-2) to TRBJ1-2, with D possibly TRBD1 on 6 matching bases. Germline V gene lookup returns CDR1 LGHDT and CDR2 YNNKEL (reference sequence). Trimming removed 4 bases from V and 4 bases from J, with 16 bases in between. The CDR3 is 15 residues long.

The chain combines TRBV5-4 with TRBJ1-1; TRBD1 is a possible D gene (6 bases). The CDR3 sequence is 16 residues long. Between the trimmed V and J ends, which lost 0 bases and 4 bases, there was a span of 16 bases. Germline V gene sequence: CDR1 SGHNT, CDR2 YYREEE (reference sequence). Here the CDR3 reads CASSLGLPRDTTEAFF. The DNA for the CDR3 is TGTGCCAGCAGCTTGGGCCTTCCTCGGGACACCACTGAAGCTTTCTTT.

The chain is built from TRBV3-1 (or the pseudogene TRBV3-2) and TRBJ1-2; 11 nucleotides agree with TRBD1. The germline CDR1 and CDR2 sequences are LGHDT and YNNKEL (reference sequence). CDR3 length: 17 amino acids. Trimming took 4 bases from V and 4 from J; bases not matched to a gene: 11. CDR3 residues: CASSRDHRDRGFYGYTF. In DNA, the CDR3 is TGTGCCAGCAGCCGTGACCACCGGGACAGGGGGTTCTATGGCTACACCTTC.

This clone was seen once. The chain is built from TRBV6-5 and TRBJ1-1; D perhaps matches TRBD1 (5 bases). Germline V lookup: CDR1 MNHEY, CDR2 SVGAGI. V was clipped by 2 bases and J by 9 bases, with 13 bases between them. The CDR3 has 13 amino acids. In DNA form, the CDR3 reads TGTGCCAGCAGTTACACAGGATTAGAGAAAGCTTTCTTT. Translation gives CASSYTGLEKAFF.

The CDR3 sequence: CASNVLGGLETQYF. DNA for the CDR3: TGTGCCAGCAACGTGCTTGGAGGGTTGGAGACCCAGTACTTC. V gene TRBV5-4 combines with J gene TRBJ2-5; D is possibly TRBD2 (6 bases). With 6 bases removed from V and 5 bases from J, the gap between germline ends came to 17 bases. CDR1 and CDR2 from the germline V gene are SGHNT and YYREEE (reference sequence). The CDR3 length is 14 residues.